One sample yielded the 8 T cell receptor beta chains listed below, sequenced in a study of cytomegalovirus exposure and HLA in healthy donors. The PCR had 60 Vbeta and 13 Jbeta primers. Sequencing used immunoSEQ multiplex PCR; TCRdb keeps in-frame clones, though not all of them. Of 220,000 or so clones detected, roughly four fifths appear once; the ten largest clones hold 2.7%. The sample taken for sequencing was PBMCs. These receptors all stem from a woman aged 40 to 50 in good health and CMV-seronegative.

CDR3 sequence reads: CASSPGQGYGYTF. In DNA, the CDR3 is TGTGCCAGCAGCCCCGGACAGGGGTATGGCTACACCTTC. The rearrangement joins TRBV7-2 to TRBJ1-2, with 9 bases lining up with TRBD1. The length of the CDR3 is 13 residues. Looked up from germline, CDR1 is SGHTA and CDR2 is FQGNSA. V was pared by 5 bases and J by 5 bases, with 3 bases of the junction left unmatched.

V and J are TRBV27 and TRBJ2-2, with 15 bases fitting TRBD2. Germline V CDR1 and CDR2: MNHEY, SMNVEV (reference sequence). The CDR3 length is 19 residues. The J segment lost 4 bases and the V segment lost 3 bases, leaving 9 bases of the junction unmatched. The CDR3: CASSFHGLAGGTRTGELFF. CDR3 nucleotides: TGTGCCAGCAGTTTCCACGGACTAGCGGGAGGGACTCGCACCGGGGAGCTGTTTTTT.

This clone was counted between two and nine times. The V and J genes are TRBV10-3 and TRBJ2-7; 7 bases align to TRBD1. The germline V gene has CDR1 ENHRY and CDR2 SYGVKD. V gave up 6 bases and J gave up 1 base; unmatched junction bases: 9. This CDR3 spans 15 amino acids. CDR3 in amino acids: CAISPAKGASYEQYF. The CDR3 nucleotides are TGTGCCATCAGCCCGGCCAAGGGGGCTTCCTACGAGCAGTACTTC.

The CDR3: CASSFSGLGVGEQYF. CDR3 sequence (DNA): TGTGCCAGCAGCTTTTCCGGACTGGGAGTGGGAGAGCAGTACTTC. This chain uses TRBV7-2 with TRBJ2-7; perhaps TRBD2 as D (5 bases). CDR3 length equals 15 residues. Looked up from germline, CDR1 is SGHTA and CDR2 is FQGNSA. Between the trimmed V and J ends, which lost 3 bases and 7 bases, there was a span of 19 bases.

The rearrangement joins TRBV5-6 to TRBJ2-3; possible D gene TRBD2, 5 bases. CDR1 and CDR2 (germline): SGHDT, YYEEEE. V was shortened by 4 bases and J by 2 bases, with 14 bases between the two germline ends. CDR3 size: 15 residues. CDR3 sequence reads: CASSVTRAYTDTQYF. In nucleotides, the CDR3 is TGTGCCAGCAGCGTAACTAGGGCGTACACAGATACGCAGTATTTT.

The J gene is TRBJ1-1, the V gene TRBV5-1; 9 bases line up with TRBD1. CDR3 length equals 15 residues. V lost 4 bases and J lost 1; bases outside the gene matches: 5. The germline V gene has CDR1 SGHRS and CDR2 YFSETQ. CDR3 region: CASSAGQGTNTEAFF. In DNA, the CDR3 is TGCGCCAGCAGCGCCGGACAGGGGACGAACACTGAAGCTTTCTTT.

Only one count was recorded for this clone. This chain connects TRBV4-1 to TRBJ1-6, with 12 positions matching TRBD1. The CDR3 runs 18 residues. Germline values: CDR1 MGHRA, CDR2 YSYEKL. Losses at the gene ends were 0 bases for V and 12 bases for J; bases not matched to a gene: 12. The CDR3 nucleotides are TGCGCCAGCAGCCAAGAGGGACAGGGGGCTTTAAAAATTCGACCCCTCCACTTT. Amino acids: CASSQEGQGALKIRPLHF.

V and J are TRBV7-8 and TRBJ2-7; perhaps TRBD2 as D (6 bases). The CDR3 runs to 14 residues. CDR1 is SGHVS and CDR2 is FQNEAQ in the germline V gene. V was clipped by 0 bases and J by 1 base, with 7 bases between them. CDR3 loop: CASSLARDSYEQYF. DNA for the CDR3: TGTGCCAGCAGCTTAGCGCGGGATTCCTACGAGCAGTACTTC. The full variable domain, rest sourced from reference TRBV7-8 and TRBJ2-7, is GAGVSQSPRYKVAKRGQDVALRCDPISGHVSLFWYQQALGQGPEFLTYFQNEAQLDKSGLPSDRFFAERPEGSVSTLKIQRTQQEDSAVYLCASSLARDSYEQYFGPGTRLTVT.